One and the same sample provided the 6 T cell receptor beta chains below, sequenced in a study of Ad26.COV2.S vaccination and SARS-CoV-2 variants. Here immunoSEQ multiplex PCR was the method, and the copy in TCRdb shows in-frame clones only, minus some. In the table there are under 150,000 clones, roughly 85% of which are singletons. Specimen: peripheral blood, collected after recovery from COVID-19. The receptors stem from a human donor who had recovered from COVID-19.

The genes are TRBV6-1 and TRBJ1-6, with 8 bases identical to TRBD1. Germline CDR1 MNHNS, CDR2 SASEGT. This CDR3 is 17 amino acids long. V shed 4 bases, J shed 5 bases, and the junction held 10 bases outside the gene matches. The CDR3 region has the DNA TGTGCCAGCAGTGGGGACAGGAAGGGATCGAATAATTCACCCCTCCACTTT. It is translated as CASSGDRKGSNNSPLHF.

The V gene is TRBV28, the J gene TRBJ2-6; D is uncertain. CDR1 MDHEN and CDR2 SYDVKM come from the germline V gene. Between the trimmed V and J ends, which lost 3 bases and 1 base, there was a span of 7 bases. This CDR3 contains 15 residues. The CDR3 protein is CASSLVRSGANVLTF. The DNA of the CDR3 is TGTGCCAGCAGTTTGGTACGTTCTGGGGCCAACGTCCTGACTTTC.

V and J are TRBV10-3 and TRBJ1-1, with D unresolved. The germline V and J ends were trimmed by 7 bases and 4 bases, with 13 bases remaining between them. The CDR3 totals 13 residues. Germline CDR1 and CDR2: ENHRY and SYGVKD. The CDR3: CAINRAPSTEAFF. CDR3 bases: TGTGCCATCAATAGGGCCCCGAGCACTGAAGCTTTCTTT.

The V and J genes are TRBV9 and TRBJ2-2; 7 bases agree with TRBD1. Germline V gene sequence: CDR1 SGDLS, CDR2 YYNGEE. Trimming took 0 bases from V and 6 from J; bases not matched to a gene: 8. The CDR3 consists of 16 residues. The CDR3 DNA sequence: TGTGCCAGCAGCGTAGAAGGGGGCTACCCCTCCGGGGAGCTGTTTTTT. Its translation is CASSVEGGYPSGELFF.

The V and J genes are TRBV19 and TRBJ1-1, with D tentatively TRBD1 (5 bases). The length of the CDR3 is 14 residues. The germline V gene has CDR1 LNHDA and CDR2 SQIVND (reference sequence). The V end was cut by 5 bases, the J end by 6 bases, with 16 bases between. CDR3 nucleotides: TGTGCCAGTAGTTCTCGGACATTTTATTCTGAAGCTTTCTTT. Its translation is CASSSRTFYSEAFF.

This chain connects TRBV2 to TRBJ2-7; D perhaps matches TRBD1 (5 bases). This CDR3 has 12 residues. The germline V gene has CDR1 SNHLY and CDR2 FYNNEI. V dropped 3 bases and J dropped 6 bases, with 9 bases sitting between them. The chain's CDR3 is CASSEGRGEQYF. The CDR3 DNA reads TGTGCCAGCAGTGAGGGTAGGGGCGAGCAGTACTTC.